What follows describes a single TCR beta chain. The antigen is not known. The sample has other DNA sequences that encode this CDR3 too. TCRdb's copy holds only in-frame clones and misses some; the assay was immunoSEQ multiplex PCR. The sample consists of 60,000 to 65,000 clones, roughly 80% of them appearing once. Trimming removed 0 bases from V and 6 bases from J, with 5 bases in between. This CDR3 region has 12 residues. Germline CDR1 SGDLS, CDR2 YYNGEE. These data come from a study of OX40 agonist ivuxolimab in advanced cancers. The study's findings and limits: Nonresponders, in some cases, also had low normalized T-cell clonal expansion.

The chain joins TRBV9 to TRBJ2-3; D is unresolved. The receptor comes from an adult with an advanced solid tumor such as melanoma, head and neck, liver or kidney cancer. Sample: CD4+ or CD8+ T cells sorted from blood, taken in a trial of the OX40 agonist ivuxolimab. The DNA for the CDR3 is TGTGCCAGCAGCGTAGTTGGGGATACGCAGTATTTT. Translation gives CASSVVGDTQYF. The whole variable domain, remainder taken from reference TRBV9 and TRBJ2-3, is DSGVTQTPKHLITATGQRVTLRCSPRSGDLSVYWYQQSLDQGLQFLIQYYNGEERAKGNILERFSAQQFPDLHSELNLSSLELGDSALYFCASSVVGDTQYFGPGTRLTVL.